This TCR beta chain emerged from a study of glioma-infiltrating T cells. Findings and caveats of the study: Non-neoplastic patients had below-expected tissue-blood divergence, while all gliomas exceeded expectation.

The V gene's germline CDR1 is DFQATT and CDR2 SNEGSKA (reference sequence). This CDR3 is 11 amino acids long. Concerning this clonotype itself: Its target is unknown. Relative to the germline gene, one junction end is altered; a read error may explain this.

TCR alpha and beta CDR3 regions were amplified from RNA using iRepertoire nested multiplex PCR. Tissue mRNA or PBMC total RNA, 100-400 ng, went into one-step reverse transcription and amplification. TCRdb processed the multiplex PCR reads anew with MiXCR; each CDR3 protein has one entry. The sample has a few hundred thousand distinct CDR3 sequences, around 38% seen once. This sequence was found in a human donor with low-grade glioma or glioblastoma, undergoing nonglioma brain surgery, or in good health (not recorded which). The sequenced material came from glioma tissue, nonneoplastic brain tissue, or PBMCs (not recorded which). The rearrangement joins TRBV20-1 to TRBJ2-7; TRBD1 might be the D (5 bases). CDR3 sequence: CSARWGQEPYF. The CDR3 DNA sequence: TGCAGTGCTAGATGGGGCCAAGAGCCGTACTTC.